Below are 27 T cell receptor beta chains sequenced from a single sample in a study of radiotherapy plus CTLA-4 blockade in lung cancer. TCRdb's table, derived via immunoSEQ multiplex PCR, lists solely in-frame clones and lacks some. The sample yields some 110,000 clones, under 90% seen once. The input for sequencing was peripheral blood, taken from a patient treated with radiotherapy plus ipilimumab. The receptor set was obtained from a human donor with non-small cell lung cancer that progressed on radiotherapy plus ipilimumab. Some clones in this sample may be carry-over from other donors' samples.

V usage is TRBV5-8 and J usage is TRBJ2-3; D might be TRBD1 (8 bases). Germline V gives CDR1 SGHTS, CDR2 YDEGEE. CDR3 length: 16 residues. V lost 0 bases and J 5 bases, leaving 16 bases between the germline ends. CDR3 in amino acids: CASSLGTGGVVDTQYF. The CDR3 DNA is TGTGCCAGCAGCTTGGGTACAGGGGGGGTAGTAGATACGCAGTATTTT. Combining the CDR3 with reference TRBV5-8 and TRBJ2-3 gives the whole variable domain EAGVTQSPTHLIKTRGQQATLRCSPISGHTSVYWYQQALGLGLQFLLWYDEGEERNRGNFPPRFSGRQFPNYSSELNVNALELEDSALYLCASSLGTGGVVDTQYFGPGTRLTVL.

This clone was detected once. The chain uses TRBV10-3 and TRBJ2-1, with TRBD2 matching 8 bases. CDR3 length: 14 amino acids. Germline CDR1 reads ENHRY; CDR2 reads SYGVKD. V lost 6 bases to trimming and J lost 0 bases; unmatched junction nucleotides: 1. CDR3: CAISGGASYNEQFF. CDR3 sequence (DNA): TGTGCCATCAGCGGGGGGGCCTCCTACAATGAGCAGTTCTTC.

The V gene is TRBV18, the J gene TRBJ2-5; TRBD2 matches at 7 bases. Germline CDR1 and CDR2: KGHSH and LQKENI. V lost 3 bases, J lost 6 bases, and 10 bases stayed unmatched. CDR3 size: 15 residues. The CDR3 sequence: CASSPYSTSFQTQYF. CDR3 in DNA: TGTGCCAGCTCACCCTATTCGACTAGCTTTCAGACCCAGTACTTC.

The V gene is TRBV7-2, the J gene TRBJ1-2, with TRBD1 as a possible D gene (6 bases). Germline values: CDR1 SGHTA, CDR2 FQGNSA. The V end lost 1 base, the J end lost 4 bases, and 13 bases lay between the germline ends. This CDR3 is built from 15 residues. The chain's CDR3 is CASSLDYGQPYGYTF. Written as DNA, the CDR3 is TGTGCCAGCAGCTTAGATTACGGACAGCCCTATGGCTACACCTTC.

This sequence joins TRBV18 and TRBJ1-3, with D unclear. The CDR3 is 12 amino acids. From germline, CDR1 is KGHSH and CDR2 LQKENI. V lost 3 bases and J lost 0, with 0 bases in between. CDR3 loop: CASSPSGNTIYF. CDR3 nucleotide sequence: TGTGCCAGCTCACCCTCTGGAAACACCATATATTTT. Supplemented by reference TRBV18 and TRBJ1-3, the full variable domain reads NAGVMQNPRHLVRRRGQEARLRCSPMKGHSHVYWYRQLPEEGLKFMVYLQKENIIDESGMPKERFSAEFPKEGPSILRIQQVVRGDSAAYFCASSPSGNTIYFGEGSWLTVV.

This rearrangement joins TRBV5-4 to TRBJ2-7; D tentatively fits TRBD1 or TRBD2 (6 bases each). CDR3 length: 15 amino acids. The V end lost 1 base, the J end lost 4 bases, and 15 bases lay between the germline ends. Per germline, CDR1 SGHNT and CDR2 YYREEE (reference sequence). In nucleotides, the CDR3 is TGTGCCAGCAGCTTGTCCGGGGGCGACTCATACGAGCAGTACTTC. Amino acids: CASSLSGGDSYEQYF. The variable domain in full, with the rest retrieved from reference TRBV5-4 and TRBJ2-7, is ETGVTQSPTHLIKTRGQQVTLRCSSQSGHNTVSWYQQALGQGPQFIFQYYREEENGRGNFPPRFSGLQFPNYSSELNVNALELDDSALYLCASSLSGGDSYEQYFGPGTRLTVT.

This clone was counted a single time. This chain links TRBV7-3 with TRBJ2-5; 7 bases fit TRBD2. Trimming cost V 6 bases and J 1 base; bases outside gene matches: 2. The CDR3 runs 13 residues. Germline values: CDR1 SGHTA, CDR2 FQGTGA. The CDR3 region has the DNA TGTGCCAGCAGTTGGGGGGGCCAAGAGACCCAGTACTTC. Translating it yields CASSWGGQETQYF.

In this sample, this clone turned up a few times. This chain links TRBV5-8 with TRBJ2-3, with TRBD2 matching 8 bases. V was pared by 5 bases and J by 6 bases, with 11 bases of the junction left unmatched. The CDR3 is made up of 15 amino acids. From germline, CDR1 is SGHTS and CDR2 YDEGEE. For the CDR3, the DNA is TGTGCCAGCAGATTGCCCGGGGGGGCCTTGGATACGCAGTATTTT. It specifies CASRLPGGALDTQYF. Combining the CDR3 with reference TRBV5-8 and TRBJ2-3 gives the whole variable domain EAGVTQSPTHLIKTRGQQATLRCSPISGHTSVYWYQQALGLGLQFLLWYDEGEERNRGNFPPRFSGRQFPNYSSELNVNALELEDSALYLCASRLPGGALDTQYFGPGTRLTVL.

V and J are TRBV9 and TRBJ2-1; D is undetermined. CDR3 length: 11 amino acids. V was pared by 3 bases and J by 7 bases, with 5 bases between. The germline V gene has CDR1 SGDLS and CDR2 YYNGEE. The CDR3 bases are TGTGCCAGCAGCGGACCTAATGAGCAGTTCTTC. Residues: CASSGPNEQFF.

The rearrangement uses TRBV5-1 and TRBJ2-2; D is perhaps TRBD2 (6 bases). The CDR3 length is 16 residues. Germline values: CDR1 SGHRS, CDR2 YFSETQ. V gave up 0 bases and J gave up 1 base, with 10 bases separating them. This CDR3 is CASSLEAGRNTGELFF. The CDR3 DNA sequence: TGCGCCAGCAGCTTGGAGGCGGGGAGGAACACCGGGGAGCTGTTTTTT.

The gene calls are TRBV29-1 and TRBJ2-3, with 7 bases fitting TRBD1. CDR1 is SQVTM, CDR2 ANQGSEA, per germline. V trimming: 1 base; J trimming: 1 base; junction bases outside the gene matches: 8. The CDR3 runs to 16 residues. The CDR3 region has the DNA TGCAGCGTTGAAGGCCGACAGGGTTTCGGCACAGATACGCAGTATTTT. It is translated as CSVEGRQGFGTDTQYF.

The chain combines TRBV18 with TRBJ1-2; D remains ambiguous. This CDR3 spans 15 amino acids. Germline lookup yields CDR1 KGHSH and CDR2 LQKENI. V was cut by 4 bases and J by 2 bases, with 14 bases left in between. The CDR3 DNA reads TGTGCCAGCTCACAAACGGGAATTACGAACTATGGCTACACCTTC. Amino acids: CASSQTGITNYGYTF.

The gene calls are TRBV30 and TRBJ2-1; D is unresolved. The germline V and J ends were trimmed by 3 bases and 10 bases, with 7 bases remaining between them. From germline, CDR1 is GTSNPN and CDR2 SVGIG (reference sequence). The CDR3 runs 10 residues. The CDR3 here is CAWSQAEQFF. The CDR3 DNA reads TGTGCCTGGAGCCAGGCGGAGCAGTTCTTC.

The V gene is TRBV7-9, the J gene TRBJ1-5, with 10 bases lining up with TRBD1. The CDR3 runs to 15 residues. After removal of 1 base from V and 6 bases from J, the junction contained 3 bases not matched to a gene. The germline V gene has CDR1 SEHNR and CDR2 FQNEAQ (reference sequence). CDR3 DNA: TGTGCCAGCAGCTTAGGACAGGGGGCAAGTCAGCCCCAGCATTTT. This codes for CASSLGQGASQPQHF.

The CDR3 sequence is CASSQEMGRSEAFF. CDR3 sequence (DNA): TGTGCCAGCAGCCAAGAGATGGGCAGATCTGAAGCTTTCTTT. This sequence joins TRBV4-2 and TRBJ1-1; D is uncertain. V was cut by 0 bases and J by 6 bases, with 11 bases left in between. The germline V gene has CDR1 LGHNA and CDR2 YNFKEQ. This CDR3 has 14 residues.

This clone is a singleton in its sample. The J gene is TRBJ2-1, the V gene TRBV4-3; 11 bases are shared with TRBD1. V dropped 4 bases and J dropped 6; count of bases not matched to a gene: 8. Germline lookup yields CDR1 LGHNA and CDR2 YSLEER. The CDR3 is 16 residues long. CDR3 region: CASSLSGGTGGNEQFF. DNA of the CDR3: TGCGCCAGCAGCCTTTCGGGGGGGACAGGGGGCAATGAGCAGTTCTTC.

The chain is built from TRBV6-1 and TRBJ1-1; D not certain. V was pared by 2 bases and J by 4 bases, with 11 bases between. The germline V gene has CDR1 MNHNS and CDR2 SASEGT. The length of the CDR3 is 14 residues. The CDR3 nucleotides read TGTGCCAGCAGTGAACGGAGGGCAAGCACTGAAGCTTTCTTT. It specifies CASSERRASTEAFF.

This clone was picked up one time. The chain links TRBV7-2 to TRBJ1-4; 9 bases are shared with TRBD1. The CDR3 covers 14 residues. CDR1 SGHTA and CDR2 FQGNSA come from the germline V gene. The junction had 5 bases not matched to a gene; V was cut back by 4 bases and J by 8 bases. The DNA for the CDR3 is TGTGCCAGCAGCTACGGGACAGGGTTCGAAAAACTGTTTTTT. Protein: CASSYGTGFEKLFF.

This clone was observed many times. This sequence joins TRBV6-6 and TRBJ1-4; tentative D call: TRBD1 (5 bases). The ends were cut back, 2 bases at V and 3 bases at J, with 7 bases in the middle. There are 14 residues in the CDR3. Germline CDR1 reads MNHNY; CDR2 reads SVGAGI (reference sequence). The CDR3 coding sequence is TGTGCCAGCAGTTACGGGGGGGCTAATGAAAAACTGTTTTTT. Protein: CASSYGGANEKLFF.

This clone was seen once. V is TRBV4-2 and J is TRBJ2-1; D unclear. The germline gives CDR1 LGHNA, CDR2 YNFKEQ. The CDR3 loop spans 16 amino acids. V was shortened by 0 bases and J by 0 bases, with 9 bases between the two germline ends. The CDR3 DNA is TGTGCCAGCAGCCAAGACTCAGCTGGCTCCTACAATGAGCAGTTCTTC. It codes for CASSQDSAGSYNEQFF.

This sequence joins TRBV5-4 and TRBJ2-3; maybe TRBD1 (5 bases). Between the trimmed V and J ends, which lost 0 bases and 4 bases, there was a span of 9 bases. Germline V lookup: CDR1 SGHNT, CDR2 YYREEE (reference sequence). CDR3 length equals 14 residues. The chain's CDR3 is CASSLAGIADTQYF. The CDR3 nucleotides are TGTGCCAGCAGCTTGGCAGGGATTGCAGATACGCAGTATTTT.

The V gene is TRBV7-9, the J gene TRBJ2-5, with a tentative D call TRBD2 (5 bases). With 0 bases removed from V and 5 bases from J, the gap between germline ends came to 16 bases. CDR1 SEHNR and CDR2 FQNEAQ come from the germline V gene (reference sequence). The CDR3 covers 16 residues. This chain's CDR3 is CASSLAHLTEGETQYF. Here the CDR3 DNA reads TGTGCCAGCAGCTTAGCGCATCTTACAGAGGGCGAGACCCAGTACTTC.

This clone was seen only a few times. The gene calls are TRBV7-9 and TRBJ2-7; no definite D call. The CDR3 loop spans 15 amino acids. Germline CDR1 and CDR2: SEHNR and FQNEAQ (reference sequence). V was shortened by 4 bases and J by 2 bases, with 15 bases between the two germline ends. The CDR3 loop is CASSYQQGIPYEQYF. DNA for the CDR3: TGTGCCAGCAGCTACCAACAAGGGATCCCCTACGAGCAGTACTTC. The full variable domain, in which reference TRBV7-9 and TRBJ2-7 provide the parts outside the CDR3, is DTGVSQNPRHKITKRGQNVTFRCDPISEHNRLYWYRQTLGQGPEFLTYFQNEAQLEKSRLLSDRFSAERPKGSFSTLEIQRTEQGDSAMYLCASSYQQGIPYEQYFGPGTRLTVT.

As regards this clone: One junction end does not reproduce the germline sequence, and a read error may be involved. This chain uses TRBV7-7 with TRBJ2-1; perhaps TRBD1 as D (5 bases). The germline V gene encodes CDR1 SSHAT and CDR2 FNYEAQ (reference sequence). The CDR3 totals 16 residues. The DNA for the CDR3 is TGTGCTAGCAGTCCATCCTCAGGGATGGGAATGAGTGAGCAGTTCTTC. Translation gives CASSPSSGMGMSEQFF.

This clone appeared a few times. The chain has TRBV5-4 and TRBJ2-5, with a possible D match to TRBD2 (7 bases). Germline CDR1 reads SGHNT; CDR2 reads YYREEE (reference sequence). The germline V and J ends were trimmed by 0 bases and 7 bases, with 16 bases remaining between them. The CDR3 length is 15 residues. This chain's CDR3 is CASSLEGRGASTQYF. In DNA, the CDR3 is TGTGCCAGCAGCTTGGAAGGCCGGGGGGCGTCGACCCAGTACTTC.

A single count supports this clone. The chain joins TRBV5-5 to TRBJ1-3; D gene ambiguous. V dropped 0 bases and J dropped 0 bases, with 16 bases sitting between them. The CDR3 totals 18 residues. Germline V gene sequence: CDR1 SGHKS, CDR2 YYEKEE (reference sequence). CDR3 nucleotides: TGTGCCAGCAGCTTGGTATGGGCAGCACATTACTCTGGAAACACCATATATTTT. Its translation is CASSLVWAAHYSGNTIYF.

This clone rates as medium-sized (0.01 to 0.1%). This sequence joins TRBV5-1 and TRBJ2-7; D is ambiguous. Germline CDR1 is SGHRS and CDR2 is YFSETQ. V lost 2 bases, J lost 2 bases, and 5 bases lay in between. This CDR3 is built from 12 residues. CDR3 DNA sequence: TGCGCCAGCAGCTTACAGCCCTACGAGCAGTACTTC. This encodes CASSLQPYEQYF.